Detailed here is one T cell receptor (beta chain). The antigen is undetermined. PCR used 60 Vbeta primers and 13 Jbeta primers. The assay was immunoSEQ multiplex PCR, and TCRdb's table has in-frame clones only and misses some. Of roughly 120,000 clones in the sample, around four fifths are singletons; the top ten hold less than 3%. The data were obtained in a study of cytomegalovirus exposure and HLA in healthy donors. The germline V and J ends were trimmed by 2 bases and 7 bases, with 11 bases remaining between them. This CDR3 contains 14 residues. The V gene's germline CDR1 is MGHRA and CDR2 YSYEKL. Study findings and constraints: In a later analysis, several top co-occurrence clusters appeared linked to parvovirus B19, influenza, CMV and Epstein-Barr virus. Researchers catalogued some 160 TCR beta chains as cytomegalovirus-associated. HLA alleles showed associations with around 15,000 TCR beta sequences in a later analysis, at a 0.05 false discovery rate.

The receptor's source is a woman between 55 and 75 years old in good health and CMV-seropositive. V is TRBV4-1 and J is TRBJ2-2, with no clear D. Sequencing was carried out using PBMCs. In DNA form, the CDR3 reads TGCGCCAGCAGCCAATTTCCTTTTATCGGGGAGCTGTTTTTT. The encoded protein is CASSQFPFIGELFF.